A selection of T cell receptor beta chains follows, all from one sample in a study of T cell responses to AZD1222 COVID-19 vaccine. Some clones are missing from TCRdb's copy, which holds only in-frame ones; the method was immunoSEQ multiplex PCR. The repertoire holds 200,000 to 250,000 clones, with roughly 91% as singletons. The sample consisted of peripheral blood, taken on day 0 of MenACWY control vaccination. Receptors originate from an adult in good health. CDR3s include the opening cysteine and the closing phenylalanine or tryptophan. D genes are given only for firm matches. Only some rows state a clone size, as once, few, many or a class for expanded clones.

DNA	CDR3	V	J	D	size
TGTGCCAGCAGTTTCGACAGGGAAAATTCACCCCTCCACTTT	CASSFDRENSPLHF	TRBV27	TRBJ1-6	TRBD1	-
TGTGCCAGCAGCCAAGGGGGACAGGGAGGTCGGTATGGCTACACCTTC	CASSQGGQGGRYGYTF	TRBV3-1/TRBV3-2	TRBJ1-2	TRBD1	-
TGTGCCAGTAGTGGCCGGAACTATGGCTACACCTTC	CASSGRNYGYTF	TRBV19	TRBJ1-2	-	few
TGTGCCAGCTCACCACGGCACGGTACTGAAGCTTTCTTT	CASSPRHGTEAFF	TRBV18	TRBJ1-1	-	-
TGTGCCAGCAGTGAAGTCAGGGGATCTGGCTACACCTTC	CASSEVRGSGYTF	TRBV6-1	TRBJ1-2	-	-
TGTGCCAGCAGCTTAGGACAGGGTACGAACACTGAAGCTTTCTTT	CASSLGQGTNTEAFF	TRBV11-3	TRBJ1-1	TRBD1	-
TGTGCCAGCAGAACGGGGGGCGAGGGAAGCAATCAGCCCCAGCATTTT	CASRTGGEGSNQPQHF	TRBV6-6	TRBJ1-5	-	-
TGCGCCAGCAGCGGACAGGGTGGCACTGAAGCTTTCTTT	CASSGQGGTEAFF	TRBV5-1	TRBJ1-1	TRBD1	-
TGTGCCAGCAGGGGGTTGACAGGGGGCCACGGGGAGCTGTTTTTT	CASRGLTGGHGELFF	TRBV25-1	TRBJ2-2	TRBD1	-
TGTGCCAGCAGTGAATCCAGTATTAGCTATGGCTACACCTTC	CASSESSISYGYTF	TRBV6-4	TRBJ1-2	-	once
TGTGCCAGTAGTATAATAGGGTGGAGCGGGACCCAGTACTTC	CASSIIGWSGTQYF	TRBV19	TRBJ2-5	-	once
TGCGCCAGCAGCTTGGCAGAAAACCCTCTCGGGCATGGCTACACCTTC	CASSLAENPLGHGYTF	TRBV5-1	TRBJ1-2	-	once
TGTGCCAGCAGCCGCCGACAGGGGAACACTGAAGCTTTCTTT	CASSRRQGNTEAFF	TRBV7-2	TRBJ1-1	TRBD1	once
TGCGCCAGCAGCCCCCGGGACTTAGACAATGAGCAGTTCTTC	CASSPRDLDNEQFF	TRBV5-1	TRBJ2-1	-	-
TGTGCCAGCAGCTTGGATCGCAATCAGCCCCAGCATTTT	CASSLDRNQPQHF	TRBV5-4	TRBJ1-5	-	-
TGCGCCAGCAGCTTGGCTCCGGGACTTCAATTCGATGGCTACACCTTC	CASSLAPGLQFDGYTF	TRBV5-1	TRBJ1-2	-	once